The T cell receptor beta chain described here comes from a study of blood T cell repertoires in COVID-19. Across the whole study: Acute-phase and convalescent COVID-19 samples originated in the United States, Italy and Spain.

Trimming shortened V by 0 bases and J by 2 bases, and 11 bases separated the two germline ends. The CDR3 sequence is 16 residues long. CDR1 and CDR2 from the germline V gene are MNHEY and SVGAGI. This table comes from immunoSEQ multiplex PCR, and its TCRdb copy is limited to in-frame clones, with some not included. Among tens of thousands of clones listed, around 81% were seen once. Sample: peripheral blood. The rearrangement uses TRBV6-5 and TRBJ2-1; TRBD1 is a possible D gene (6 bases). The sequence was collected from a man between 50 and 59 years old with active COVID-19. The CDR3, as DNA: TGTGCCAGCAGTTACTCGTCGGACAGAACCTACAATGAGCAGTTCTTC. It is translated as CASSYSSDRTYNEQFF.